The rows below give T cell receptor beta chains drawn from one sample of a study of Graves' ophthalmopathy and Graves' hyperthyroidism. From the multiplex PCR reads, TCRdb called clonotypes with MiXCR, one entry per CDR3 protein. The sample has 300,000 to 350,000 distinct CDR3 sequences, about a sixth seen once. Sample: peripheral blood. Receptors were obtained from an adult man with Graves' ophthalmopathy. CDR3s include the opening cysteine and the closing phenylalanine or tryptophan. The D gene is left open where the match is weak. Some rows mark clone size as missing; the rest say once, few, many or name a class of expanded clone.

TRBV20-1	NA	TRBJ2-7	many	CSARDLGQTYEQYF	TGCAGTGCTAGAGATTTAGGACAGACCTACGAGCAGTACTTC
TRBV11-2	NA	TRBJ1-3	NA	CASTLYSGNTIYF	TGTGCCAGCACCCTATACTCTGGAAACACCATATATTTT
TRBV6-1	TRBD1	TRBJ1-1	many	CASRTSGGFTEAFF	TGTGCCAGCAGAACTTCAGGGGGCTTCACTGAAGCTTTCTTT
TRBV6-5	NA	TRBJ2-5	many	CASSYINTQETQYF	TGTGCCAGCAGTTACATTAACACCCAAGAGACCCAGTACTTC
TRBV2	NA	TRBJ2-2	many	CASAPAGARVFTGELFF	TGTGCCAGCGCTCCGGCGGGGGCAAGGGTCTTTACCGGGGAGCTGTTTTTT
TRBV20-1	NA	TRBJ1-5	many	CSATQGSLRNQPQHF	TGCAGTGCTACTCAGGGAAGTCTGCGTAATCAGCCCCAGCATTTT
TRBV6-1	NA	TRBJ1-5	many	CASTGGAAGNQPQHF	TGTGCCAGCACAGGCGGGGCGGCGGGCAATCAGCCCCAGCATTTT
TRBV20-1	NA	TRBJ1-2	NA	CSARNPAQGAYGYNF	TGCAGTGCTAGAAATCCGGCACAGGGAGCCTATGGCTACAACTTC
TRBV6-2/TRBV6-3	TRBD2	TRBJ2-5	many	CASSSSTSSGETQYF	TGTGCCAGCAGTTCCTCGACTAGCTCAGGGGAGACCCAGTACTTC
TRBV12-3/TRBV12-4	NA	TRBJ1-3	NA	CASRLDGSSGNTIYF	TGTGCCAGCAGGCTGGACGGGAGCTCTGGAAACACCATATATTTT
TRBV30	NA	TRBJ2-5	many	CAWSVGGLETQYF	TGTGCCTGGAGTGTAGGGGGGTTGGAGACCCAGTACTTC
TRBV29-1	NA	TRBJ1-1	many	CSVLGLNTEAFF	TGCAGCGTTTTAGGCCTCAACACTGAAGCTTTCTTT
TRBV6-5	NA	TRBJ1-2	many	CASSYDSRVNYGYTF	TGTGCCAGCAGTTACGACAGTAGAGTTAACTATGGCTACACCTTC
TRBV7-3	TRBD1	TRBJ2-5	few	CASSSTGGEGETQYF	TGTGCCAGCAGCTCGACAGGGGGCGAGGGAGAGACCCAGTACTTC
TRBV15	NA	TRBJ2-7	many	CATSRDRGAYEQYF	TGTGCCACCAGCAGAGACAGGGGGGCCTACGAGCAGTACTTC
TRBV7-2	TRBD2	TRBJ2-7	many	CASSWTSGSDEQYF	TGTGCCAGCAGCTGGACTAGCGGGAGCGACGAGCAGTACTTC
TRBV6-1	TRBD1	TRBJ1-2	many	CASSRKPGQGTPKTF	TGTGCCAGCAGTCGCAAGCCGGGACAGGGGACCCCTAAGACCTTC
TRBV6-5	NA	TRBJ1-1	many	CASSYGRGGTEAFF	TGTGCCAGCAGTTACGGCAGGGGAGGTACTGAAGCTTTCTTT
TRBV2	TRBD1	TRBJ2-2	many	CASRTGAFTGELFF	TGTGCCAGCAGGACAGGGGCGTTCACCGGGGAGCTGTTTTTT
TRBV20-1	NA	TRBJ1-1	NA	CILGRVSACF	TGCATCCTGGGGAGGGTTTCAGCTTGCTTT
TRBV27	TRBD2	TRBJ2-2	NA	CASSLASGGSNTGELFF	TGTGCCAGCAGTTTAGCTAGCGGGGGGTCAAACACCGGGGAGCTGTTTTTT
TRBV28	NA	TRBJ1-2	NA	CASSLGSDNYGYTF	TGTGCCAGCAGTTTGGGAAGCGACAACTATGGCTACACCTTC
TRBV6-5	NA	TRBJ2-5	once	CASSYEQNTVRETQYF	TGTGCCAGCAGTTACGAGCAGAACACCGTAAGGGAGACCCAGTACTTC
TRBV7-8	NA	TRBJ1-5	many	CASRLGGGQPQHF	TGTGCCAGCAGGCTAGGGGGAGGTCAGCCCCAGCATTTT
TRBV18	NA	TRBJ1-5	many	CASSPLPPDYSNQPQHF	TGTGCCAGCTCACCCCTCCCCCCGGATTATAGCAATCAGCCCCAGCATTTT
TRBV2	TRBD1	TRBJ2-5	many	CASSGDRGQETQYF	TGTGCCAGCAGTGGTGACAGGGGGCAAGAGACCCAGTACTTC
TRBV6-5	NA	TRBJ1-2	few	CASSSTDFYGYTF	TGTGCCAGCAGTTCAACGGATTTCTATGGCTACACCTTC
TRBV14	NA	TRBJ2-5	many	CASSQVGQGIPQETQYF	TGTGCCAGCAGCCAAGTTGGGCAGGGTATCCCTCAAGAGACCCAGTACTTC
TRBV19	NA	TRBJ2-2	many	CASSMGQRAAGELFF	TGTGCCAGTAGTATGGGTCAGCGGGCGGCCGGGGAGCTGTTTTTT
TRBV27	TRBD1	TRBJ2-5	many	CASSLVYRGETQYF	TGTGCCAGCAGTTTAGTGTACAGGGGAGAGACCCAGTACTTC
TRBV6-5	NA	TRBJ2-7	NA	CASSYSTGGVRGDEQYF	TGTGCCAGCAGTTACTCGACCGGCGGGGTTCGTGGGGACGAGCAGTACTTC
TRBV7-3	NA	TRBJ1-1	NA	CASSLIQGTEAFF	TGTGCCAGCAGCTTAATTCAGGGAACTGAAGCTTTCTTT
TRBV27	NA	TRBJ1-3	many	CASSPTYSGNTIYF	TGTGCCAGCAGTCCTACCTATTCTGGAAACACCATATATTTT
TRBV11-2	TRBD2	TRBJ2-7	many	CASSPVGGGGEQYF	TGTGCCAGCAGCCCGGTGGGGGGGGGTGGAGAGCAGTACTTC
TRBV7-2	NA	TRBJ2-5	many	CASSLALTQETQYF	TGTGCCAGCAGCTTAGCGTTAACACAAGAGACCCAGTACTTC
TRBV14	TRBD1	TRBJ1-1	few	CASSSPGQGDTEALF	TGTGCCAGCAGCTCCCCGGGACAGGGGGACACTGAAGCTCTCTTT
TRBV27	TRBD2	TRBJ2-5	many	CAGSTLPGGYQETQYF	TGTGCCGGCAGTACCCTGCCGGGAGGGTACCAAGAGACCCAGTACTTC
TRBV9	NA	TRBJ2-7	once	CASRRHTKNF	TGTGCCAGCAGAAGGCACACAAAGAACTTC
TRBV6-2/TRBV6-3	TRBD1	TRBJ1-1	NA	CASSRTGGAGTEAFF	TGTGCCAGCAGTCGCACAGGGGGCGCGGGCACTGAAGCTTTCTTT
TRBV7-8	NA	TRBJ2-7	many	CASSLERGSEQYF	TGTGCCAGCAGCTTAGAGAGAGGAAGCGAGCAGTACTTC
TRBV28	NA	TRBJ2-7	many	CASSLSGVKTYEQYF	TGTGCCAGCAGTTTATCGGGAGTTAAGACCTACGAGCAGTACTTC
TRBV6-1	NA	TRBJ1-1	many	CVSSEIGGIGAFF	TGTGTCAGCAGTGAAATCGGGGGTATCGGGGCTTTCTTT
TRBV6-2/TRBV6-3	TRBD2	TRBJ2-7	many	CASRPGLAFSYEQYF	TGTGCCAGCCGACCGGGACTAGCGTTCTCCTACGAGCAGTACTTC
TRBV6-5	TRBD1	TRBJ1-5	many	CASTVGRGLNQPQHF	TGTGCCAGCACAGTCGGCAGGGGGCTCAATCAGCCCCAGCATTTT
TRBV28	NA	TRBJ1-1	many	CASRRGRGWAEAFF	TGTGCCAGCAGACGGGGACGGGGGTGGGCTGAAGCTTTCTTT